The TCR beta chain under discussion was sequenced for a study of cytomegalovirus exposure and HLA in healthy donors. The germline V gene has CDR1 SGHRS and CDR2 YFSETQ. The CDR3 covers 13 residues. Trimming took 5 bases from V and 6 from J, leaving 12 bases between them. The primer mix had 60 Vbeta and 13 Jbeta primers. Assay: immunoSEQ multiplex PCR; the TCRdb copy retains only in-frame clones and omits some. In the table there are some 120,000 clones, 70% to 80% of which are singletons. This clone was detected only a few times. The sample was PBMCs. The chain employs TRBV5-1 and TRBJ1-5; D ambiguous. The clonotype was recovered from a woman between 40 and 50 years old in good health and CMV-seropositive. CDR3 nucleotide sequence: TGCGCCAGCAGTATGATGGGGAGTCAGCCCCAGCATTTT. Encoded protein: CASSMMGSQPQHF.